The 19 T cell receptor beta chains in this list originate from one sample, sequenced in a study of cytomegalovirus exposure and HLA in healthy donors. 13 Jbeta primers and 60 Vbeta primers were used for the PCR. TCRdb keeps only in-frame clones here, not all; method: immunoSEQ multiplex PCR. The sample holds about 74,000 clones, 72% seen once. Sequencing was carried out using PBMCs. These receptors were collected from a woman between 35 and 50 years old in good health and CMV-seropositive.

The chain has TRBV29-1 and TRBJ2-1; maybe TRBD2 (5 bases). This CDR3 has 16 residues. Germline V lookup: CDR1 SQVTM, CDR2 ANQGSEA. V gave up 3 bases and J gave up 0 bases, with 15 bases separating them. In DNA form, the CDR3 reads TGCAGCGTTGAGCCCCAATCTGGGAGCTCCTACAATGAGCAGTTCTTC. Its protein product is CSVEPQSGSSYNEQFF.

The J gene is TRBJ2-3, the V gene TRBV5-1, with D unclear. Germline loops: CDR1 SGHRS, CDR2 YFSETQ. This CDR3 comprises 14 residues. V was cut by 6 bases and J by 4 bases, with 15 bases left in between. Here the CDR3 reads CASTRSQAADTQYF. The CDR3 DNA reads as TGCGCCAGCACCCGTAGTCAGGCAGCAGATACGCAGTATTTT.

The rearrangement joins TRBV2 to TRBJ2-3; possible D gene TRBD2, 5 bases. The V gene lost 8 bases and the J gene lost 0 bases, with 12 bases spanning the gap. This CDR3 spans 14 amino acids. CDR1 and CDR2 (germline): SNHLY, FYNNEI. The chain's CDR3 is CASLGLSSTDTQYF. The CDR3 nucleotides are TGTGCCAGCCTTGGACTTTCAAGCACAGATACGCAGTATTTT.

This clone came up many times. V and J are TRBV10-3 and TRBJ2-1; 16 bases match TRBD2. The CDR3 is 15 amino acids. Looked up from germline, CDR1 is ENHRY and CDR2 is SYGVKD. Trimming removed 4 bases from V and 8 bases from J; junction bases left unmatched: 2. The CDR3 region has the DNA TGTGCCATCAGTGGGGGACTAGCGGGGGGGTATGAGCAGTTCTTC. This sequence encodes CAISGGLAGGYEQFF.

The J gene is TRBJ2-2, the V gene TRBV7-6; 9 bases agree with TRBD1. Germline CDR1 reads SGHVS; CDR2 reads FNYEAQ. This CDR3 comprises 19 residues. Trimming took 0 bases from V and 4 from J; bases not matched to a gene: 12. The CDR3 DNA is TGTGCCAGCAGCTTAGCAACCGGTGGGACAGGGATTCGCACCGGGGAGCTGTTTTTT. Protein: CASSLATGGTGIRTGELFF.

To note about this clone: Other nucleotide sequences from this sample produce the same CDR3. The chain is built from TRBV19 and TRBJ1-5, with TRBD1 as a possible D gene (5 bases). The CDR3 consists of 14 residues. From germline, CDR1 is LNHDA and CDR2 SQIVND (reference sequence). V lost 1 base and J lost 5, with 9 bases in between. CDR3 DNA: TGTGCCAGTAGTATAGGGGGCTTCGATCAGCCCCAGCATTTT. This gives the protein CASSIGGFDQPQHF.

This clone was counted only a few times. V and J are TRBV28 and TRBJ1-1; tentative D call: TRBD1 (6 bases). The germline gives CDR1 MDHEN, CDR2 SYDVKM. V lost 2 bases to trimming and J lost 5 bases, with 12 bases between them. This CDR3 spans 14 amino acids. This CDR3 reads CASSLTGIGTEAFF. The CDR3 nucleotides read TGTGCCAGCAGTTTAACAGGGATTGGGACTGAAGCTTTCTTT.

The rearrangement joins TRBV6-6 to TRBJ2-7; 7 bases align to TRBD1. The germline CDR1 and CDR2 sequences are MNHNY and SVGAGI (reference sequence). The CDR3 has 13 amino acids. J was trimmed by 2 bases and V by 6 bases; bases with no gene match: 4. The CDR3 region has the DNA TGTGCCAGCAGACCCGGGACAGCCTACGAGCAGTACTTC. Residues: CASRPGTAYEQYF.

This chain connects TRBV7-9 to TRBJ1-1; D perhaps matches TRBD1 (6 bases). The germline V gene has CDR1 SEHNR and CDR2 FQNEAQ (reference sequence). This CDR3 region has 14 residues. V was pared by 5 bases and J by 1 base, with 11 bases between. The CDR3: CASSLRTENTEAFF. The CDR3 bases are TGTGCCAGCAGCCTCCGGACAGAGAACACTGAAGCTTTCTTT.

The chain has TRBV5-1 and TRBJ1-1; TRBD1 is a possible D gene (5 bases). V dropped 7 bases and J dropped 0 bases, with 22 bases sitting between them. The CDR3 has 17 amino acids. From germline, CDR1 is SGHRS and CDR2 YFSETQ. The chain's CDR3 is CASLPTGPEGLNTEAFF. The CDR3 DNA is TGCGCCAGCCTACCCACGGGACCGGAGGGGCTGAACACTGAAGCTTTCTTT.

V gene TRBV4-2 combines with J gene TRBJ2-2; D not resolved. This CDR3 spans 16 amino acids. Germline CDR1 reads LGHNA; CDR2 reads YNFKEQ. The ends were cut back, 1 base at V and 0 bases at J, with 9 bases in the middle. The chain's CDR3 is CASSQVSPTNTGELFF. CDR3 coding DNA: TGTGCCAGCAGCCAAGTTTCGCCTACGAACACCGGGGAGCTGTTTTTT.

This chain joins TRBV27 and TRBJ1-2, with D possibly being TRBD1 (5 bases). This CDR3 spans 15 amino acids. V was clipped by 5 bases and J by 4 bases, with 17 bases between them. Looked up from germline, CDR1 is MNHEY and CDR2 is SMNVEV (reference sequence). This CDR3 reads CASSGRASTSYGYTF. For the CDR3, the DNA is TGTGCCAGCAGTGGCAGGGCCTCAACCTCCTATGGCTACACCTTC.

The CDR3 bases are TGCGCCAGCAGCCCCTCCTCCGGGACAGGATCCTACGAGCAGTACTTC. This sequence encodes CASSPSSGTGSYEQYF. The V call is TRBV4-1, the J call TRBJ2-7; TRBD1 aligns across 8 bases. Per germline, CDR1 MGHRA and CDR2 YSYEKL. There are 16 residues in the CDR3. J lost 1 base, V lost 4 bases, and 9 bases had no gene match.

The rearrangement joins TRBV7-8 to TRBJ2-5; D is perhaps TRBD1 (6 bases). The CDR3 is 15 amino acids. V lost 1 base, J lost 5 bases, and 14 bases lay in between. Germline V gene data show CDR1 as SGHVS and CDR2 as FQNEAQ. CDR3 in DNA: TGTGCCAGCAGCTTAGTAGGGGGTCCGGGTGAGACCCAGTACTTC. Amino acids: CASSLVGGPGETQYF.

The CDR3 nucleotides read TGTGCCAGCAGCTTCTACGGGAGTGGCTACACCTTC. This encodes CASSFYGSGYTF. This chain connects TRBV5-6 to TRBJ1-2; D not resolved. This CDR3 contains 12 residues. Trimming removed 2 bases at V and 7 bases at J, with 9 bases between. CDR1 SGHDT and CDR2 YYEEEE come from the germline V gene. Combining the CDR3 with reference TRBV5-6 and TRBJ1-2 gives the whole variable domain DAGVTQSPTHLIKTRGQQVTLRCSPKSGHDTVSWYQQALGQGPQFIFQYYEEEERQRGNFPDRFSGHQFPNYSSELNVNALLLGDSALYLCASSFYGSGYTFGSGTRLTVV.

This clone was counted only a few times. The gene calls are TRBV6-6 and TRBJ1-1; unclear D gene. This CDR3 has 12 amino acids. Germline assignment: CDR1 MNHNY and CDR2 SVGAGI (reference sequence). V lost 6 bases and J 6 bases, leaving 11 bases between the germline ends. This CDR3 reads CASSQRRSEAFF. The CDR3, as DNA: TGTGCCAGCAGCCAGCGGAGATCTGAAGCTTTCTTT.

The chain employs TRBV18 and TRBJ1-2, with D maybe TRBD1 (5 bases). CDR1 is KGHSH and CDR2 is LQKENI in the germline V gene. V was pared by 6 bases and J by 4 bases, with 12 bases between. This CDR3 spans 13 amino acids. The CDR3: CASSGEGPYGYTF. CDR3 sequence (DNA): TGTGCCAGCTCTGGGGAGGGACCCTATGGCTACACCTTC.

This clone appeared a few times. V is TRBV6-5 and J is TRBJ1-4, with TRBD1 matching over 10 bases. CDR3 size: 14 residues. J lost 8 bases, V lost 0 bases, and 0 bases had no gene match. Germline V gives CDR1 MNHEY, CDR2 SVGAGI. The CDR3 reads CASSYSGQGEKLFF. Here the CDR3 DNA reads TGTGCCAGCAGTTACTCGGGACAGGGGGAAAAACTGTTTTTT.

V is TRBV7-2 and J is TRBJ2-6; 8 bases are shared with TRBD1. J gave up 11 bases and V 5 bases, and 8 bases lay outside the gene matches. The CDR3 covers 14 residues. Germline CDR1 reads SGHTA; CDR2 reads FQGNSA. The CDR3 loop is CASSPRTGNYVLTF. DNA of the CDR3: TGTGCCAGCAGCCCTCGGACAGGGAACTACGTCCTGACTTTC.